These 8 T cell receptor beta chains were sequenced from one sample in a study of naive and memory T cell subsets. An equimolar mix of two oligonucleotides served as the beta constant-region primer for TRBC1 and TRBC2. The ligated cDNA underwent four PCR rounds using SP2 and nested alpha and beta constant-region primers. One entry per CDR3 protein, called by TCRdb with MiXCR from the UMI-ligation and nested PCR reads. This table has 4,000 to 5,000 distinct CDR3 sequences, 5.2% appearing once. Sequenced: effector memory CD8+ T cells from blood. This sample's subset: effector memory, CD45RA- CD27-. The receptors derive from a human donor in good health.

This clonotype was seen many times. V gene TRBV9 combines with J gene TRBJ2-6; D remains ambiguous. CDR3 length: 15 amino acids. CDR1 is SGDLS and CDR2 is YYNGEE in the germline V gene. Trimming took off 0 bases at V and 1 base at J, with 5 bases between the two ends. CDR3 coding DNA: TGTGCCAGCAGCGTAGGGGTTTCTGGGGCCAACGTCCTGACTTTC. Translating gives CASSVGVSGANVLTF.

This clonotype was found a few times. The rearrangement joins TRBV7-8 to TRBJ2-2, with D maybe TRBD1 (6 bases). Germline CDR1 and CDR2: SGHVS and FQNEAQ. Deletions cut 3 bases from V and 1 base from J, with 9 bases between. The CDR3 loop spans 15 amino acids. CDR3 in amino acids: CASSLDSRNTGELFF. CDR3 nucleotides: TGTGCCAGCAGCTTGGACAGTCGGAACACCGGGGAGCTGTTTTTT.

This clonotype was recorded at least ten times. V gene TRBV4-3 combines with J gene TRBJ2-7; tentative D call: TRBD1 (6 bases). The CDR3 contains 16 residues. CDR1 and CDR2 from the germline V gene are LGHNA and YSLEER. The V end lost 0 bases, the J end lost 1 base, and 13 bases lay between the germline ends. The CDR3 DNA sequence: TGCGCCAGCAGCCAAGATTATTTGGGGGCATCCTACGAGCAGTACTTC. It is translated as CASSQDYLGASYEQYF.

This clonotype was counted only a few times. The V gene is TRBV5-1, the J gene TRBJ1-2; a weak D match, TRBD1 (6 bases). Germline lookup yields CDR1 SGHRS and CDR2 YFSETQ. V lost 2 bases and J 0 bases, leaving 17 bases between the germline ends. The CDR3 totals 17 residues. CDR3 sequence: CASSLYPGEISNYGYTF. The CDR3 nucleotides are TGCGCCAGCAGCTTATATCCAGGGGAGATCTCTAACTATGGCTACACCTTC. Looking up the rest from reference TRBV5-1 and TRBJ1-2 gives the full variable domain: KAGVTQTPRYLIKTRGQQVTLSCSPISGHRSVSWYQQTPGQGLQFLFEYFSETQRNKGNFPGRFSGRQFSNSRSEMNVSTLELGDSALYLCASSLYPGEISNYGYTFGSGTRLTVV.

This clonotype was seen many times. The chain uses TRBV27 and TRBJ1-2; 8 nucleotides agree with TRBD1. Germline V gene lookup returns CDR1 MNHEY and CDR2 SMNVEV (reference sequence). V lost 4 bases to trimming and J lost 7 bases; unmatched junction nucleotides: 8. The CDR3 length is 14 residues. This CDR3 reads CASSSGQGAFGYTF. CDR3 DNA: TGTGCCAGCAGTTCAGGGCAGGGGGCGTTTGGCTACACCTTC.

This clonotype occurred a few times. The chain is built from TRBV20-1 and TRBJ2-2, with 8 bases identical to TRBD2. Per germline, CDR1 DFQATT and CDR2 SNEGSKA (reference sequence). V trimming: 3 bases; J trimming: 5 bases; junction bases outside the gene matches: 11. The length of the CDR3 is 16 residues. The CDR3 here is CSASAPQAGDTGELFF. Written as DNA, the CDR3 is TGCAGTGCTAGTGCGCCCCAAGCGGGAGATACCGGGGAGCTGTTTTTT.

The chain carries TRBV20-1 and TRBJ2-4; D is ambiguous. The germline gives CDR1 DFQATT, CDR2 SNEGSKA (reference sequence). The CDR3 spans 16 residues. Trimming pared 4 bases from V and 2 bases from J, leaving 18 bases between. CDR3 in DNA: TGCAGTGCTACCTCGTACAGTGAGTCATCCAAAAACATTCAGTACTTC. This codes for CSATSYSESSKNIQYF.

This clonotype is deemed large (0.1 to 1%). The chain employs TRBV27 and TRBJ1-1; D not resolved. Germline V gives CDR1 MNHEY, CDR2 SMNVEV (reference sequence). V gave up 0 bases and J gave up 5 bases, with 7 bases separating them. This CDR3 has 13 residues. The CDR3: CASSLSAGTEAFF. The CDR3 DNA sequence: TGTGCCAGCAGTTTATCGGCGGGGACTGAAGCTTTCTTT.